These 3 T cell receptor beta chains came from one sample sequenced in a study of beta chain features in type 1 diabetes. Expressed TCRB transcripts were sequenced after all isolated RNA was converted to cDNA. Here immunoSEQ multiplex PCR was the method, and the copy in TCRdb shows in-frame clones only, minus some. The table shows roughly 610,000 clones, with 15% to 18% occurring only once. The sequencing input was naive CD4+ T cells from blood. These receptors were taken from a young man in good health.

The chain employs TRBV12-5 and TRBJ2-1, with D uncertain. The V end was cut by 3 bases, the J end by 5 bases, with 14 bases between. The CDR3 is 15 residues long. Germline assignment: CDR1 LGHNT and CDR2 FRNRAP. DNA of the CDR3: TGTGCTAGTGGTTTAGGGTTTGGCGAAAACAATGAGCAGTTCTTC. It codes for CASGLGFGENNEQFF.

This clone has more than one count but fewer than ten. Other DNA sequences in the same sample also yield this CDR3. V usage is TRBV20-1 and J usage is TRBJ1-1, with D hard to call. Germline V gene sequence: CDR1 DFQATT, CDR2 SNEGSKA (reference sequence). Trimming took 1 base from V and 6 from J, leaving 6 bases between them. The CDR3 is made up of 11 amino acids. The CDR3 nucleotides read TGCAGTGCTAGAGGAGGGTCTGAAGCTTTCTTT. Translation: CSARGGSEAFF.

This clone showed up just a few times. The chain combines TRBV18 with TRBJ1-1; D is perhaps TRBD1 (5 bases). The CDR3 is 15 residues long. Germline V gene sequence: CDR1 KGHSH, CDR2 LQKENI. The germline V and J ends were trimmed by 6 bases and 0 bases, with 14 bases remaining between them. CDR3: CASSWGLVLNTEAFF. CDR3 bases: TGTGCCAGCTCCTGGGGGTTGGTCTTGAACACTGAAGCTTTCTTT.